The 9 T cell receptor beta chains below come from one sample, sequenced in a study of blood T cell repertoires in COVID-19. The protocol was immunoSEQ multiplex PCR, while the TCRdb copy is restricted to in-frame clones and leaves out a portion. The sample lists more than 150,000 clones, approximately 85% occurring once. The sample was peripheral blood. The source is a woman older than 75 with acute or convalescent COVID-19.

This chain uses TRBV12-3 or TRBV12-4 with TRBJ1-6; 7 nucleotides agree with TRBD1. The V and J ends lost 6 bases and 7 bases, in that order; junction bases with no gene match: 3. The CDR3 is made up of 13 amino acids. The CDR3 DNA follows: TGTGCCAGCAGGCGGGACAGAAATTCACCCCTCCACTTT. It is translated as CASRRDRNSPLHF.

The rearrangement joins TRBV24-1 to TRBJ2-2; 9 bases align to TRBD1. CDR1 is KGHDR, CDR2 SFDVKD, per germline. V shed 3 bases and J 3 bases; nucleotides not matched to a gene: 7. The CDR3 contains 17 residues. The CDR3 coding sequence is TGTGCCACCAGTGATCCCTCGACAGGGGGTTACACCGGGGAGCTGTTTTTT. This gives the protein CATSDPSTGGYTGELFF.

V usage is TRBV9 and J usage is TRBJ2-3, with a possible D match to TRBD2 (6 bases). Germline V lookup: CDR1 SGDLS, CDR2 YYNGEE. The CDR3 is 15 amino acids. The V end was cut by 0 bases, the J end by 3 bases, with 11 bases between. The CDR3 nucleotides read TGTGCCAGCAGCGTAGGGCTAGCGCCGACAGATACGCAGTATTTT. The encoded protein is CASSVGLAPTDTQYF.

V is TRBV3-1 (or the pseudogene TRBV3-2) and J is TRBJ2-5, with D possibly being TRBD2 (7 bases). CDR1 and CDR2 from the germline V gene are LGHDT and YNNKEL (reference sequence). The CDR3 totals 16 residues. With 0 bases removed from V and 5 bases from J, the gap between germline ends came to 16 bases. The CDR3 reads CASSQDLRGGQETQYF. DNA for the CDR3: TGTGCCAGCAGCCAAGATCTGAGGGGGGGCCAGGAGACCCAGTACTTC.

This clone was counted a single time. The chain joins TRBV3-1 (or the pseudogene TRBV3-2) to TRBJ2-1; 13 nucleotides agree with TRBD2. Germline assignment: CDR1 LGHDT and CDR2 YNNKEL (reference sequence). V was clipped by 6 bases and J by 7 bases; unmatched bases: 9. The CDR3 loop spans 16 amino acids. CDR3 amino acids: CASRRQLTSGGNEQFF. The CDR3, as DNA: TGTGCCAGCAGACGACAATTGACTAGCGGGGGGAATGAGCAGTTCTTC.

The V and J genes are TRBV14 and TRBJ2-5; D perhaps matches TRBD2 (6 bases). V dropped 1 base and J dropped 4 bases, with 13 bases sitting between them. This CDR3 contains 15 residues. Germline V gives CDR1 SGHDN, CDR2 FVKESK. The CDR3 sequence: CASSQVGLTSETQYF. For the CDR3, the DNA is TGTGCCAGCAGCCAAGTGGGACTGACCTCAGAGACCCAGTACTTC.

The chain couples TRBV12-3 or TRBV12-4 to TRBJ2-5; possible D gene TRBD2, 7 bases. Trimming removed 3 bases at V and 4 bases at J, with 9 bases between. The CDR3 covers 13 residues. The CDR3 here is CASSFGGPETQYF. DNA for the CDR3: TGTGCCAGCAGTTTCGGGGGGCCAGAGACCCAGTACTTC.

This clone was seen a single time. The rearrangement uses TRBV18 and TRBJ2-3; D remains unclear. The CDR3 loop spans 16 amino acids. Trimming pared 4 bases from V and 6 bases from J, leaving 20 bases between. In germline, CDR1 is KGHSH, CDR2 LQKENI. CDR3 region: CASSRMPAAEADTQYF. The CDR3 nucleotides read TGTGCCAGCTCACGGATGCCAGCTGCGGAAGCCGATACGCAGTATTTT.

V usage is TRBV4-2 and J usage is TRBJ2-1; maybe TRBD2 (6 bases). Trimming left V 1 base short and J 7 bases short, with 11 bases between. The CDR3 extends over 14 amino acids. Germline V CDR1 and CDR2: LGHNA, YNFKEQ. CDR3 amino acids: CASSQARLENEQFF. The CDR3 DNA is TGTGCCAGCAGCCAAGCCAGACTAGAAAATGAGCAGTTCTTC.